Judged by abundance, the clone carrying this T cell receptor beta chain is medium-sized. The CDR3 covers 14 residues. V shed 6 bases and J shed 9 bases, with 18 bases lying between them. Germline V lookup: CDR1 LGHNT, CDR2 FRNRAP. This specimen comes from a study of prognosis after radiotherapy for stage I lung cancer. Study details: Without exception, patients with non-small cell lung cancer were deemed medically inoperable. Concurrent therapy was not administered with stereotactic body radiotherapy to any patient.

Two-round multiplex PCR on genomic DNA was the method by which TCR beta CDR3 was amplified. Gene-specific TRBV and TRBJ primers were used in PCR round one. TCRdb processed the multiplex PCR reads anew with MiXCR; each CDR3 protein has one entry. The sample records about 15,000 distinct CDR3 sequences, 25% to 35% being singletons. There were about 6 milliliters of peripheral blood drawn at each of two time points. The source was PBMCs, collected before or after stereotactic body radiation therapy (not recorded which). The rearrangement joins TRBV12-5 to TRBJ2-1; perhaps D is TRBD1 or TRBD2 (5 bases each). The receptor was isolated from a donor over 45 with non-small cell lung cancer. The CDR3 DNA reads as TGTGCTAGTGGATCGAACTCTAGGGGACGTGAGCAGTTCTTC. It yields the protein CASGSNSRGREQFF.